These T cell receptor beta chains were read from a single sample in a study of cytomegalovirus exposure and HLA in healthy donors. Only in-frame clones appear in the TCRdb table, and some are missing; sequencing was by immunoSEQ multiplex PCR. This repertoire shows 95,000 to 110,000 clones, roughly 80% found once; its top ten account for 2% to 2.5%. The sequenced sample was PBMCs. Receptors originate from a man aged 25 to 40 in good health and CMV-seronegative. CDR3s include the opening cysteine and the closing phenylalanine or tryptophan. A D gene is named only where the DNA matches it firmly. Expanded clones get a size class; other rows say once, few or many, or leave the size out.

>TRBV11-3|TRBJ2-3|.|.
CASSYGTAGARDTQYF
TGTGCCAGCAGCTACGGGACAGCGGGGGCCCGGGATACGCAGTATTTT
>TRBV7-9|TRBJ1-3|.|.
CAISWGDGNTIYF
TGTGCGATCAGCTGGGGGGACGGAAACACCATATATTTT
>TRBV7-2|TRBJ2-7|.|.
CASSLDTSWYEQYF
TGTGCCAGCAGCTTAGATACTAGTTGGTACGAGCAGTACTTC
>TRBV30|TRBJ1-4|.|.
CAWATHRALNEKLFF
TGTGCCTGGGCCACCCACAGGGCTCTTAATGAAAAACTGTTTTTT
>TRBV9|TRBJ1-1|.|once
CASSVDAGAEAFF
TGTGCCAGCAGCGTGGACGCAGGGGCTGAAGCTTTCTTT
>TRBV7-9|TRBJ2-5|.|.
CASSGLQDFGTQYF
TGTGCCAGCAGCGGCTTACAGGATTTCGGGACCCAGTACTTC
>TRBV6-5|TRBJ2-5|TRBD2|.
CASSYLAGGRETQYF
TGTGCCAGCAGTTACTTAGCGGGAGGGCGAGAGACCCAGTACTTC
>TRBV30|TRBJ2-7|TRBD1|.
CAWSSGTEGNEQYF
TGTGCCTGGAGTTCCGGGACAGAGGGGAACGAGCAGTACTTC
>TRBV28|TRBJ1-1|.|.
CASSPGGGGIWVAFF
TGTGCCAGCAGTCCCGGTGGGGGAGGTATTTGGGTAGCTTTCTTT
>TRBV10-2|TRBJ2-2|TRBD1|.
CASSEPTGGGELFF
TGCGCCAGCAGTGAGCCGACAGGGGGCGGGGAGCTGTTTTTT
>TRBV19|TRBJ1-2|.|.
CASSMTSSTNYGYTF
TGTGCCAGTAGTATGACATCCTCCACTAACTATGGCTACACCTTC
>TRBV6-1|TRBJ1-5|.|few
CASSGFSGDNQPQHF
TGTGCCAGCAGTGGGTTCAGCGGGGACAATCAGCCCCAGCATTTT
>TRBV9|TRBJ1-1|TRBD1|.
CASSVEDRVAEAFF
TGTGCCAGCAGCGTAGAGGACAGGGTGGCTGAAGCTTTCTTT
>TRBV27|TRBJ2-3|.|few
CASSLLFTDTQYF
TGTGCCAGCAGCTTACTCTTCACAGATACGCAGTATTTT
>TRBV5-1|TRBJ1-5|.|.
CASSLEGGNQPQHF
TGCGCCAGCAGCCTAGAGGGGGGCAATCAGCCCCAGCATTTT
>TRBV2|TRBJ2-7|TRBD1|.
CASRDRGYEQYF
TGTGCCAGCCGGGACAGGGGGTACGAGCAGTACTTC
>TRBV7-9|TRBJ2-1|.|.
CASRKEVLGEQFF
TGTGCCAGCAGGAAGGAGGTTTTGGGTGAGCAGTTCTTC
>TRBV29-1|TRBJ2-2|.|.
CSVDGSGTGELFF
TGCAGCGTTGATGGCAGCGGCACCGGGGAGCTGTTTTTT
>TRBV29-1|TRBJ1-6|TRBD1|.
CSVADRGNSPLHF
TGCAGCGTAGCGGACAGGGGAAATTCACCCCTCCACTTT
>TRBV9|TRBJ1-2|.|.
CASSVADRSYGYTF
TGTGCCAGCAGCGTAGCTGACAGATCCTATGGCTACACCTTC
>TRBV7-8|TRBJ1-2|TRBD1|.
CASSPRTGVRAGYTF
TGTGCCAGCAGCCCCCGGACAGGGGTGCGGGCTGGCTACACCTTC
>TRBV5-1|TRBJ1-2|TRBD1|.
CASSAGQGTGGYTF
TGCGCCAGCAGCGCAGGACAGGGTACTGGCGGCTACACCTTC
>TRBV25-1|TRBJ2-5|TRBD2|.
CASSEGGAGPRTQYF
TGTGCCAGCAGTGAGGGTGGAGCGGGGCCCAGGACCCAGTACTTC
>TRBV6-5|TRBJ2-3|.|.
CASSYQTGITDTQYF
TGTGCCAGCAGTTACCAGACAGGAATCACAGATACGCAGTATTTT
>TRBV12-5|TRBJ1-5|.|.
CASGLGALGGADQPQHF
TGTGCTAGTGGTTTGGGGGCCCTAGGGGGGGCGGATCAGCCCCAGCATTTT
>TRBV28|TRBJ2-1|TRBD2|.
CASRVLAGSYNEQFF
TGTGCCAGCAGGGTACTAGCGGGCTCCTACAATGAGCAGTTCTTC
>TRBV2|TRBJ2-7|TRBD1|few
CASSESGQGAEQYF
TGTGCCAGCAGTGAATCGGGACAGGGTGCCGAGCAGTACTTC
>TRBV5-1|TRBJ2-2|.|.
CASRPDTGELFF
TGCGCCAGCAGACCGGACACCGGGGAGCTGTTTTTT
>TRBV29-1|TRBJ2-7|TRBD1|.
CSVGDRGQDEQYF
TGCAGCGTGGGGGACAGGGGGCAAGACGAGCAGTACTTC
>TRBV9|TRBJ2-1|TRBD2|.
CASSFGLGVNEQFF
TGTGCCAGCAGCTTCGGACTAGGGGTCAATGAGCAGTTCTTC
>TRBV9|TRBJ2-3|.|.
CASSVEGNTDTQYF
TGTGCCAGCAGCGTAGAGGGGAACACAGATACGCAGTATTTT
>TRBV6-4|TRBJ1-5|.|once
CASSPYRESNQPQHF
TGTGCCAGCAGCCCCTACAGGGAGAGCAATCAGCCCCAGCATTTT
>TRBV30|TRBJ1-1|TRBD1|once
CAWRVQGARTEAFF
TGTGCCTGGAGGGTACAGGGGGCGAGGACTGAAGCTTTCTTT
>TRBV6-4|TRBJ2-3|TRBD2|once
CASSDSLGGSDTQYF
TGTGCCAGCAGTGACTCTTTGGGCGGGAGTGATACGCAGTATTTT
>TRBV30|TRBJ1-5|.|few
CAWSAGSNQPQHF
TGTGCCTGGAGTGCAGGGAGCAATCAGCCCCAGCATTTT
>TRBV30|TRBJ2-2|.|.
CAWSPAGELFF
TGTGCCTGGAGCCCCGCCGGGGAGCTGTTTTTT
>TRBV29-1|TRBJ1-5|.|.
CSVDNWETGFNQPQHF
TGCAGCGTTGATAACTGGGAAACAGGGTTCAATCAGCCCCAGCATTTT
>TRBV20-1|TRBJ1-1|.|.
CSSLLNTEAFF
TGCAGTTCCCTGTTGAACACTGAAGCTTTCTTT
>TRBV6-5|TRBJ1-5|.|few
CASSSRGFQPQHF
TGTGCCAGCAGTTCAAGGGGGTTTCAGCCCCAGCATTTT
>TRBV5-1|TRBJ2-1|.|.
CASSLSTNEQFF
TGCGCCAGCAGCTTATCAACAAATGAGCAGTTCTTC
>TRBV7-3|TRBJ1-1|.|few
CASSFRVNTEAFF
TGTGCCAGCAGCTTTCGGGTGAACACTGAAGCTTTCTTT
>TRBV25-1|TRBJ1-4|TRBD1|.
CASSESGTGGEKLFF
TGTGCCAGCAGTGAATCCGGGACAGGCGGGGAAAAACTGTTTTTT
>TRBV7-3|TRBJ1-1|TRBD1|few
CASSPRTGITEAFF
TGTGCCAGCAGCCCCCGGACAGGGATCACTGAAGCTTTCTTT
>TRBV28|TRBJ1-1|TRBD1|.
CASSTPAQGHTEAFF
TGTGCCAGCAGTACCCCAGCACAGGGGCATACCGAAGCTTTCTTT